This T cell receptor beta chain was retrieved from a study of shared clonotypes between healthy human individuals. About the study: The study used three CD4 naive, three CD4 memory, two CD8 naive and one CD8 memory plate per donor.

The CDR3 has 17 amino acids. The junction had 11 bases not matched to a gene; V was cut back by 4 bases and J by 0 bases. CDR1 and CDR2 (germline): SQVTM, ANQGSEA. Naive CD8 cells lacked CD45RO and underwent positive selection for CCR7, leaving out terminally differentiated effector memory CD45RA+ cells. Some clones are missing from TCRdb's copy, which holds only in-frame ones; the method was immunoSEQ multiplex PCR. The table includes under 1 million clones, about 96% detected once. This sequence originates from a man aged 25 to 40 in good health. Sequenced: naive CD8+ T cells sorted from blood. The chain links TRBV29-1 to TRBJ2-2; 7 bases agree with TRBD1. Here the CDR3 DNA reads TGCAGCGTTGTAGGGACAGAAAGCTCCTCGAACACCGGGGAGCTGTTTTTT. Translated, it gives CSVVGTESSSNTGELFF.